Here is one T cell receptor beta chain with its context. Its antigen is unidentified. These data belong to a study of siplizumab effects on memory and regulatory T cells. Findings of the study overall: Naive T cells apparently outstripped memory cells in diversity and seemed major alloresponse contributors. Most proliferating CD4+ or CD8+ clones, roughly 75-95%, had no naive or memory assignment. Alloreactive sequences from unstimulated CD4+ memory cells fell significantly with siplizumab. With siplizumab, mappable alloreactive CD4+ clones averaged roughly 72% Treg-derived, versus more than 25% in controls.

Profiling relied on immunoSEQ multiplex PCR, and the TCRdb table lists in-frame clones only, not all of them. Of roughly 120,000 clones detected, about 94% appear once; the ten largest clones hold about 1.8%. Germline V gene sequence: CDR1 SGDLS, CDR2 YYNGEE. The CDR3 totals 13 residues. V lost 4 bases and J 4 bases, leaving 11 bases between the germline ends. This TCR derives from a human donor in good health. Sequencing used non-Treg CD4+ T cells sorted from blood. This sequence joins TRBV9 and TRBJ1-2, with D possibly matching TRBD1 (5 bases). The CDR3 is CASSPDSGYGYTF. The DNA of the CDR3 is TGTGCCAGCAGCCCCGACAGCGGCTATGGCTACACCTTC.